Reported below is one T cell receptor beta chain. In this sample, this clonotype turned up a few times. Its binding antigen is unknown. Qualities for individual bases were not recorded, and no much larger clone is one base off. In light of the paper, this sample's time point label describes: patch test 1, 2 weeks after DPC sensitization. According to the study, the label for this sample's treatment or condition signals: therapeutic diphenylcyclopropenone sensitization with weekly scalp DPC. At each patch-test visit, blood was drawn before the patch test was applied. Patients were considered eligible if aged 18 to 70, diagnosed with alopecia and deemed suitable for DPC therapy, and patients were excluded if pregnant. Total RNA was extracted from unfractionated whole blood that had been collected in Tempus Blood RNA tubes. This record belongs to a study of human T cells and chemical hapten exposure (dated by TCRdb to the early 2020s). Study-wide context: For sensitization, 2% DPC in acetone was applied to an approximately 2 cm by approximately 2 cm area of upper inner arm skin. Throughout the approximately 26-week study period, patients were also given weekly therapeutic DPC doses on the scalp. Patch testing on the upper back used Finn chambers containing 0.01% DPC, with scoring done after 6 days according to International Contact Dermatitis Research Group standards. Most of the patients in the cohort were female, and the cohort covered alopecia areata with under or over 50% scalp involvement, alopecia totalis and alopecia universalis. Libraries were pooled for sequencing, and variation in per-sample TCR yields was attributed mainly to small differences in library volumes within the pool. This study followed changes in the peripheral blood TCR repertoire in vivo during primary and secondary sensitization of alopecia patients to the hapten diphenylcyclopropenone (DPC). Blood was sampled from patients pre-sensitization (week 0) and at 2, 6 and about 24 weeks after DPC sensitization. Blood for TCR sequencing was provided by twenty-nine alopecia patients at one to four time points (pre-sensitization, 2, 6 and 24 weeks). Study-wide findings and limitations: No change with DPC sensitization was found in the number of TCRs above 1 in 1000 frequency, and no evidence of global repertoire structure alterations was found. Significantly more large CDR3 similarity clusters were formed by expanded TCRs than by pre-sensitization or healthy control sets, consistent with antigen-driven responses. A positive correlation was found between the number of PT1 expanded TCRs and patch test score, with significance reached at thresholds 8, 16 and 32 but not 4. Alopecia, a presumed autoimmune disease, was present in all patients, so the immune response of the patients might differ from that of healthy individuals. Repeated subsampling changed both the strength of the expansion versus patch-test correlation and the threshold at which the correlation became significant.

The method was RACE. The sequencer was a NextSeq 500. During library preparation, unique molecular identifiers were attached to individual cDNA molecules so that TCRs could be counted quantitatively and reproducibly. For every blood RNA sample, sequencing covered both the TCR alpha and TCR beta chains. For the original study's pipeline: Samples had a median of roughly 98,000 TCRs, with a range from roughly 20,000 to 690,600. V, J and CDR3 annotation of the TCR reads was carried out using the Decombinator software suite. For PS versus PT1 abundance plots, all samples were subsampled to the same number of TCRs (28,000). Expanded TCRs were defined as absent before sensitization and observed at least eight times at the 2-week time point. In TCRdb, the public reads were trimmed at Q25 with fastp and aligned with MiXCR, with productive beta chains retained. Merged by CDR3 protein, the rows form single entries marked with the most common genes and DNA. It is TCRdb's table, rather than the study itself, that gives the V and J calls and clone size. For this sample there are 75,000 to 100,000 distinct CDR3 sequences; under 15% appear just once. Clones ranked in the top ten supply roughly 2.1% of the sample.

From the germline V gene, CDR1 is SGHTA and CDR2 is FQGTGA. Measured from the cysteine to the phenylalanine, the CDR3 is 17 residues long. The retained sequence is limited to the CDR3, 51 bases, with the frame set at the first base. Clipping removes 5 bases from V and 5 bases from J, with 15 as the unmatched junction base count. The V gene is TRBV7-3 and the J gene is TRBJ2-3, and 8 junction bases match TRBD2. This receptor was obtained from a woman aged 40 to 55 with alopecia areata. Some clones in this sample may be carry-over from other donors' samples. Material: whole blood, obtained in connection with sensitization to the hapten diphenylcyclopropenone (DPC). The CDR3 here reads CASSPLGASGRKDTQYF. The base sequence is TGTGCCAGCAGCCCCCTCGGGGCGAGCGGGAGAAAAGATACGCAGTATTTT.